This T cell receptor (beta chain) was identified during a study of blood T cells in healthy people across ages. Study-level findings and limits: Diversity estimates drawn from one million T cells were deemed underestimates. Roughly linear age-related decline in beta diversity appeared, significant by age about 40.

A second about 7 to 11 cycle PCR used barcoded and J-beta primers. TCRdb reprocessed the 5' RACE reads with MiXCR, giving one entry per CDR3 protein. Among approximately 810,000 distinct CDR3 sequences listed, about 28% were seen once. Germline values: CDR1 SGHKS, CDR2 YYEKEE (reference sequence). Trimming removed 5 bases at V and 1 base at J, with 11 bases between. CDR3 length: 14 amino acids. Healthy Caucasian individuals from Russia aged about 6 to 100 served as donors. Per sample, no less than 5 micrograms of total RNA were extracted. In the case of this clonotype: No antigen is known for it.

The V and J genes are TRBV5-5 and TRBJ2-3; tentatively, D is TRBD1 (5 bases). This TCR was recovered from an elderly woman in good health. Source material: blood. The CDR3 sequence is CASRPGLGTDTQYF. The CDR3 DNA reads TGTGCCAGCAGACCAGGGTTGGGCACAGATACGCAGTATTTT.